This TCR beta chain was recovered during a study of T-cell reconstitution after alpha-beta-depleted transplantation in children. Study findings and constraints: The high TCRbeta diversity at day 60 in some patients came from surviving recipient T cells and thymic progenitors. The origin of alpha-beta T cells about two months after transplant was reportedly several hundred expanded graft clones. At the one-year point after transplant, T-cell counts and TCRbeta diversity were found to come mostly from T cells that had been newly produced.

The CDR3 length is 14 residues. Germline CDR1 and CDR2: SQVTM and ANQGSEA. Germline trimming cut 5 bases from V and 8 bases from J; bases unmatched to any gene: 11. To note about this clonotype: Its antigen remains unknown.

It was with unique molecular identifiers that the TCRbeta library was prepared. MiXCR, applied by TCRdb to the PCR reads, yields one record per CDR3 protein. Of around 580,000 distinct CDR3 sequences in the sample, 27% are singletons; the top ten hold under 45%. This material consisted of PBMCs, taken before TCRalphabeta/CD19-depleted stem cell transplant. This chain joins TRBV29-1 and TRBJ1-4, with 7 bases identical to TRBD1. This clonotype was sampled from a boy under three years old with Wiskott-Aldrich syndrome, due to receive a stem cell transplant. The CDR3 sequence is CSVSRGQGDEKLFF. The CDR3 nucleotides are TGCAGCGTTAGTAGGGGGCAAGGCGACGAAAAACTGTTTTTT.